Listed here is a single TCR beta chain. Antigen unknown. The data stem from a study of cytomegalovirus exposure and HLA in healthy donors. Whole-study results and caveats: The authors reported that TCR beta sequences could predict HLA-A and HLA-B alleles. These predictions were accurate for most subjects in the first cohort.

Germline CDR1 and CDR2: MNHEY and SMNVEV (reference sequence). This CDR3 has 14 amino acids. Trimming at V came to 5 bases and at J to 9 bases, leaving 9 bases not matched to a gene. Primers included in the PCR were 60 Vbeta and 13 Jbeta primers. Repertoires were generated with immunoSEQ multiplex PCR, while TCRdb's copy carries only in-frame clones and drops some. The sample consists of roughly 160,000 clones, 79% of them appearing once. V is TRBV27 and J is TRBJ2-1; TRBD1 matches at 8 bases. The receptor was isolated from a man aged 40-49 years in good health and CMV-seronegative. The sequenced sample was PBMCs. The DNA for the CDR3 is TGTGCCAGCAGTGAATTACCAGGGGGCTTTGAGCAGTTCTTC. Protein sequence: CASSELPGGFEQFF.